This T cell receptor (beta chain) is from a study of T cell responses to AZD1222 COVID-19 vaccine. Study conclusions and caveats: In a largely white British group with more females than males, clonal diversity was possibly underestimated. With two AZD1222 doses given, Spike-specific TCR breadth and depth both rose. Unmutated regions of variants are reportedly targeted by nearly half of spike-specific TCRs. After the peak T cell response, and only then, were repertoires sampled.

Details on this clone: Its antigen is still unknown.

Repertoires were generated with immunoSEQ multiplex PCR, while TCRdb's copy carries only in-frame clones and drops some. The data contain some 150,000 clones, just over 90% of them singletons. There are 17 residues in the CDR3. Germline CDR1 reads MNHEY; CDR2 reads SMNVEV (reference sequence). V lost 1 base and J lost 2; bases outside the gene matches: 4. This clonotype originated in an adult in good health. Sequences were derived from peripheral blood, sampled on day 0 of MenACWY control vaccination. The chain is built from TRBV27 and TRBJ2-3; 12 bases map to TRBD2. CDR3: CASSLFRLAGVTDTQYF. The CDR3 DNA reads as TGTGCCAGCAGTTTATTCAGACTAGCGGGAGTCACAGATACGCAGTATTTT.